The 3 T cell receptor beta chains below were found in one sample sequenced in a study of CD8+ T cells in alopecia areata listed by TCRdb under 2018. The library was generated by the immunoSEQ multiplex PCR assay. To provide template for TCR sequencing, every sample had RNA extracted and reverse transcribed into cDNA. Held by TCRdb, this immuneACCESS table contains in-frame sequences only and omits some clones. Under half of the omission traces to an unresolved V gene where checked; the cause of the rest is unknown. A total of over 85,000 clones appear in this sample, roughly two fifths of them only once. Clones ranked in the top ten supply roughly 1.3% of the sample. The sample taken for sequencing was CD4+ T cells sorted from blood. All receptors derive from a human donor with alopecia areata.

The chain joins TRBV7-9 to TRBJ2-4; D remains unclear. Trimming stripped 0 bases from V and 5 bases from J, with 5 bases between. CDR1 and CDR2 (germline): SEHNR, FQNEAQ (reference sequence). The CDR3 is 13 amino acids. The CDR3 sequence is CASSLAEQNIQYF. CDR3 DNA: TGTGCCAGCAGCTTAGCAGAGCAAAACATTCAGTACTTC.

The genes are TRBV4-1 and TRBJ2-7; D not certain. This CDR3 comprises 14 residues. Trimming stripped 1 base from V and 4 bases from J, with 11 bases between. Germline CDR1 is MGHRA and CDR2 is YSYEKL. The chain's CDR3 is CASSQGWRQYEQYF. The CDR3 DNA is TGCGCCAGCAGCCAAGGATGGCGACAATACGAGCAGTACTTC.

This clone was seen a handful of times. This chain joins TRBV5-1 and TRBJ2-1; D unresolved. This CDR3 is built from 14 residues. Germline values: CDR1 SGHRS, CDR2 YFSETQ. V was shortened by 0 bases and J by 4 bases, with 8 bases between the two germline ends. CDR3 sequence: CASSLAEAYNEQFF. The CDR3 DNA reads as TGCGCCAGCAGCTTGGCCGAGGCGTACAATGAGCAGTTCTTC.